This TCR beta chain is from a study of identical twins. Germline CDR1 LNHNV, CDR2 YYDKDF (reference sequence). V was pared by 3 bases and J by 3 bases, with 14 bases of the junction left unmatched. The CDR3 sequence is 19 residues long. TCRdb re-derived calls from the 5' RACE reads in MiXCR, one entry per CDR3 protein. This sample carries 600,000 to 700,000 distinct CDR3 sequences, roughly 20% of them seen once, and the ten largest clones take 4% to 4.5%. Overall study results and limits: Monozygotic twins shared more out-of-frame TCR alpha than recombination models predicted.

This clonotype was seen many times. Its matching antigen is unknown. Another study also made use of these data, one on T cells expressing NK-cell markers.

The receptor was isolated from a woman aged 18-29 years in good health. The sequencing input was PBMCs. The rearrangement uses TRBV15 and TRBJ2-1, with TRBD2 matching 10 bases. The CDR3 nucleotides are TGTGCCACCAGCAGTAGAACTAGCGGGAAGGGTTATAGCTACAATGAGCAGTTCTTC. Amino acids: CATSSRTSGKGYSYNEQFF.